This TCR beta chain was sequenced during a study of CD4+ T cells in melanoma. The germline V and J ends were trimmed by 7 bases and 1 base, with 10 bases remaining between them. The CDR3 contains 14 residues. The V gene's germline CDR1 is MGHRA and CDR2 YSYEKL. Sequencing used immunoSEQ multiplex PCR; TCRdb keeps in-frame clones, though not all of them. The data contain about 120,000 clones, 92% of them singletons. General study findings and limits: Diverse differentiation states were reported for melanoma neoantigen-specific CD4+ T cells. A reported correlation linked neoantigen-specific CD4+ T cells to CD8+, macrophage and B cell function.

The table lists this clone with a count of one. Its matching antigen is unknown. This TCR was recovered from a human donor with melanoma. The specimen sequenced was peripheral blood. The chain employs TRBV4-1 and TRBJ2-2; the D gene could be TRBD1 or TRBD2 (5 bases each). The CDR3 nucleotides are TGCGCCAGCACGGTGGGGGTGAACACCGGGGAGCTGTTTTTT. Protein sequence: CASTVGVNTGELFF.